A single sample gave rise to the 27 T cell receptor beta chains below, sequenced in a study of CD8 T cells in Susac syndrome. Random hexamers were used to reverse transcribe about 0.45 to 1 ug of RNA. Each CDR3 protein is one row after TCRdb ran MiXCR on the immunoSEQ multiplex PCR reads. This sample yields about 200,000 distinct CDR3 sequences, of which 90% to 95% are seen a single time; about 0.094% belongs to the top ten. Input material: CD4+ T cells from PBMCs. The origin of the receptors is a human donor in good health.

This clonotype was observed once. This sequence joins TRBV4-1 and TRBJ1-3; D not resolved. Trimming shortened V by 2 bases and J by 1 base, and 6 bases separated the two germline ends. This CDR3 spans 14 amino acids. CDR1 and CDR2 (germline): MGHRA, YSYEKL. The DNA for the CDR3 is TGCGCCAGCAGCCAAATTACTTCTGGAAACACCATATATTTT. Translation: CASSQITSGNTIYF.

This sequence joins TRBV2 and TRBJ2-7, with unresolved D. CDR1 and CDR2 (germline): SNHLY, FYNNEI. The V gene lost 1 base and the J gene lost 2 bases, with 9 bases spanning the gap. The CDR3 is made up of 14 amino acids. CDR3 region: CASSEVAQTYEQYV. In DNA form, the CDR3 reads TGTGCCAGCAGTGAAGTCGCTCAAACCTACGAGCAGTACGTC.

In its sample, this clonotype was seen a few times. V is TRBV27 and J is TRBJ2-1; D uncertain. The germline V and J ends were trimmed by 5 bases and 5 bases, with 13 bases remaining between them. This CDR3 is 14 amino acids long. Germline V gene data show CDR1 as MNHEY and CDR2 as SMNVEV (reference sequence). As DNA, the CDR3 is TGTGCCAGCAGTCTATGGTCCCGACACAATGAGCAGTTCTTC. It yields the protein CASSLWSRHNEQFF.

The rearrangement links TRBV12-5 to TRBJ1-6, with D perhaps TRBD1 (6 bases). Looked up from germline, CDR1 is LGHNT and CDR2 is FRNRAP. This CDR3 has 15 residues. Trimming removed 1 base at V and 10 bases at J, with 14 bases between. CDR3 DNA sequence: TGTGCTAGTGGTTTGGCGTCCCCAGGGACATCACCCCTCCACTTT. It yields the protein CASGLASPGTSPLHF. The full variable domain, its missing parts supplied by reference TRBV12-5 and TRBJ1-6, is DARVTQTPRHKVTEMGQEVTMRCQPILGHNTVFWYRQTMMQGLELLAYFRNRAPLDDSGMPKDRFSAEMPDATLATLKIQPSEPRDSAVYFCASGLASPGTSPLHFGNGTRLTVT.

This chain links TRBV18 with TRBJ2-6, with D possibly being TRBD1 (5 bases). The V gene's germline CDR1 is KGHSH and CDR2 LQKENI. The length of the CDR3 is 17 residues. With 4 bases removed from V and 1 base from J, the gap between germline ends came to 14 bases. This chain's CDR3 is CASSLIQGVSGANVLTF. The CDR3 DNA sequence: TGTGCCAGCTCACTAATCCAGGGTGTGTCTGGGGCCAACGTCCTGACTTTC.

This chain uses TRBV9 with TRBJ2-1; 10 bases fit TRBD2. The V and J ends lost 3 bases and 0 bases, in that order; junction bases with no gene match: 0. The germline V gene has CDR1 SGDLS and CDR2 YYNGEE. The CDR3 loop spans 15 amino acids. As DNA, the CDR3 is TGTGCCAGCAGCGCTAGCGGGAGCTCCTACAATGAGCAGTTCTTC. Protein product: CASSASGSSYNEQFF.

The J gene is TRBJ2-1, the V gene TRBV3-1; 9 bases align to TRBD1. The junction had 7 bases not matched to a gene; V was cut back by 4 bases and J by 6 bases. CDR1 is LGHDT, CDR2 YNNKEL, per germline (reference sequence). The CDR3 length is 15 residues. CDR3 residues: CASSLPGQGGNEQFF. The DNA of the CDR3 is TGTGCCAGCAGCCTGCCGGGACAGGGCGGCAATGAGCAGTTCTTC.

This rearrangement joins TRBV12-3 or TRBV12-4 to TRBJ2-3, with 7 bases fitting TRBD1. The CDR3 is 13 residues long. Germline trimming cut 3 bases from V and 3 bases from J; bases unmatched to any gene: 0. The CDR3 DNA reads TGTGCCAGCAGTTTGACAGGGACAGATACGCAGTATTTT. This sequence encodes CASSLTGTDTQYF.

The chain is built from TRBV29-1 and TRBJ2-6; D not resolved. The germline V gene has CDR1 SQVTM and CDR2 ANQGSEA. V lost 4 bases, J lost 2 bases, and 6 bases lay in between. The CDR3 covers 13 residues. In DNA, the CDR3 is TGCAGCGTTGCAGAGCCTGGGGCCAACGTCCTGACTTTC. Its translation is CSVAEPGANVLTF.

The chain is built from TRBV24-1 and TRBJ1-5; D gene uncertain. Germline values: CDR1 KGHDR, CDR2 SFDVKD. The CDR3 spans 12 residues. V dropped 0 bases and J dropped 7 bases, with 3 bases sitting between them. Here the CDR3 reads CATSDLGQPQHF. The CDR3 nucleotides read TGTGCCACCAGTGATTTGGGGCAGCCCCAGCATTTT.

This sequence joins TRBV4-3 and TRBJ2-3; maybe TRBD2 (5 bases). CDR1 LGHNA and CDR2 YSLEER come from the germline V gene. V dropped 3 bases and J dropped 6 bases, with 10 bases sitting between them. CDR3 size: 13 residues. Here the CDR3 DNA reads TGCGCCAGCAGCCAGCTAGCTTCGGATACGCAGTATTTT. The encoded protein is CASSQLASDTQYF.

The chain couples TRBV20-1 to TRBJ2-5; D might be TRBD1 (5 bases). This CDR3 is 13 amino acids long. Germline CDR1 is DFQATT and CDR2 is SNEGSKA (reference sequence). The chain's CDR3 is CSAARTSQETQYF. The CDR3 DNA reads as TGCAGCGCGGCTCGGACATCCCAAGAGACCCAGTACTTC.

This clonotype has just a few counts. The chain is built from TRBV7-2 and TRBJ2-4; D is undetermined. The CDR3 has 12 amino acids. Deletions cut 0 bases from V and 3 bases from J, with 0 bases between. Germline CDR1 SGHTA, CDR2 FQGNSA. The CDR3 here is CASSLAKNIQYF. Written as DNA, the CDR3 is TGTGCCAGCAGCTTAGCCAAAAACATTCAGTACTTC. The whole variable domain, remainder taken from reference TRBV7-2 and TRBJ2-4, is GAGVSQSPSNKVTEKGKDVELRCDPISGHTALYWYRQSLGQGLEFLIYFQGNSAPDKSGLPSDRFSAERTGGSVSTLTIQRTQQEDSAVYLCASSLAKNIQYFGAGTRLSVL.

The rearrangement links TRBV29-1 to TRBJ1-6; unclear D gene. This CDR3 comprises 13 residues. V lost 4 bases and J lost 8, with 12 bases in between. Germline CDR1 is SQVTM and CDR2 is ANQGSEA. The CDR3 DNA reads TGCAGCGTTGGATTGGGTGGTGATTCACCCCTCCACTTT. Translated: CSVGLGGDSPLHF.

The rearrangement joins TRBV30 to TRBJ1-1; D perhaps matches TRBD1 (6 bases). Trimming cost V 1 base and J 0 bases, with 9 bases left between them. CDR3 size: 14 residues. Looked up from germline, CDR1 is GTSNPN and CDR2 is SVGIG (reference sequence). The CDR3 sequence is CAWSGDTMNTEAFF. In DNA form, the CDR3 reads TGTGCCTGGAGTGGGGACACGATGAACACTGAAGCTTTCTTT.

The chain carries TRBV6-6 and TRBJ2-7; D unresolved. CDR1 is MNHNY, CDR2 SVGAGI, per germline (reference sequence). With 6 bases removed from V and 2 bases from J, the gap between germline ends came to 11 bases. The CDR3 has 13 residues. The DNA for the CDR3 is TGTGCCAGCAGCCAAACGGAGACCTACGAGCAGTACTTC. It specifies CASSQTETYEQYF.

The chain links TRBV29-1 to TRBJ2-2, with 10 positions matching TRBD2. Germline V gene sequence: CDR1 SQVTM, CDR2 ANQGSEA. The V segment lost 4 bases and the J segment 6 bases; nucleotides outside the gene matches: 8. The CDR3 extends over 15 amino acids. The CDR3 is CSVGETSGPPGELFF. For the CDR3, the DNA is TGCAGCGTTGGCGAGACTAGCGGGCCACCCGGGGAGCTGTTTTTT.

V is TRBV30 and J is TRBJ1-5; no reliable D call. CDR3 size: 14 residues. V gave up 0 bases and J gave up 2 bases, with 8 bases separating them. Germline values: CDR1 GTSNPN, CDR2 SVGIG (reference sequence). CDR3 sequence (DNA): TGTGCCTGGAGTGTATCATATGGCAATCAGCCCCAGCATTTT. Encoded protein: CAWSVSYGNQPQHF. Full variable domain (missing parts from reference TRBV30 and TRBJ1-5): SQTIHQWPATLVQPVGSPLSLECTVEGTSNPNLYWYRQAAGRGLQLLFYSVGIGQISSEVPQNLSASRPQDRQFILSSKKLLLSDSGFYLCAWSVSYGNQPQHFGDGTRLSIL.

This chain connects TRBV5-6 to TRBJ1-2, with D uncertain. CDR1 SGHDT and CDR2 YYEEEE come from the germline V gene. Trimming cost V 1 base and J 6 bases, with 13 bases left between them. The CDR3 is made up of 14 amino acids. The CDR3 DNA reads TGTGCCAGCAGCTTGTATCGGCCCCCGGATGGCTACACCTTC. Encoded protein: CASSLYRPPDGYTF. The variable domain in full, completed from reference TRBV5-6 and TRBJ1-2, reads DAGVTQSPTHLIKTRGQQVTLRCSPKSGHDTVSWYQQALGQGPQFIFQYYEEEERQRGNFPDRFSGHQFPNYSSELNVNALLLGDSALYLCASSLYRPPDGYTFGSGTRLTVV.

The chain uses TRBV29-1 and TRBJ2-1; a possible D gene is TRBD2 (5 bases). Germline V lookup: CDR1 SQVTM, CDR2 ANQGSEA. The CDR3 has 11 amino acids. V was pared by 6 bases and J by 12 bases, with 15 bases between. CDR3 residues: CSVPRGLGQFF. CDR3 nucleotides: TGCAGCGTCCCCCGAGGGCTGGGGCAGTTCTTC.

CDR3 sequence: CASSAGNLNTEAFF. The CDR3, as DNA: TGTGCCAGCAGCGCAGGGAATTTGAACACTGAAGCTTTCTTT. The chain carries TRBV7-2 and TRBJ1-1; weak D call: TRBD1 (5 bases). CDR1 and CDR2 from the germline V gene are SGHTA and FQGNSA. Trimming removed 5 bases at V and 0 bases at J, with 10 bases between. The CDR3 totals 14 residues.

The chain couples TRBV6-5 to TRBJ2-2; unclear D gene. V was shortened by 6 bases and J by 6 bases, with 5 bases between the two germline ends. CDR1 and CDR2 from the germline V gene are MNHEY and SVGAGI. The CDR3 contains 11 residues. CDR3 loop: CASRSAGELFF. DNA of the CDR3: TGTGCCAGCAGGTCCGCCGGGGAGCTGTTTTTT.

The V gene is TRBV9, the J gene TRBJ1-2; D gene ambiguous. Germline V lookup: CDR1 SGDLS, CDR2 YYNGEE. This CDR3 comprises 12 residues. V gave up 3 bases and J gave up 6 bases, with 9 bases separating them. Here the CDR3 reads CASSGQFNGYTF. The DNA for the CDR3 is TGTGCCAGCAGCGGGCAGTTTAATGGCTACACCTTC.

The chain has TRBV20-1 and TRBJ2-3, with 12 bases that match TRBD2. The trim removed 5 bases at V and 5 bases at J, leaving 2 bases unmatched. The CDR3 is 13 amino acids. Germline values: CDR1 DFQATT, CDR2 SNEGSKA (reference sequence). Written as DNA, the CDR3 is TGCAGTGCTCCGACTAGCGGGGGAGATACGCAGTATTTT. The encoded protein is CSAPTSGGDTQYF.

The V gene is TRBV6-2 or TRBV6-3, the J gene TRBJ2-1, with TRBD2 matching 7 bases. Germline trimming cut 6 bases from V and 7 bases from J; bases unmatched to any gene: 15. The CDR3 is 16 amino acids. CDR1 is MNHEY and CDR2 is SVGEGT in the germline V gene. The CDR3 loop reads CASSLPAWRESNEQFF. The CDR3 region has the DNA TGTGCCAGCAGCCTGCCGGCCTGGCGGGAGTCGAATGAGCAGTTCTTC.

The chain combines TRBV7-2 with TRBJ2-3; 7 positions agree with TRBD2. The CDR3 has 14 amino acids. The germline CDR1 and CDR2 sequences are SGHTA and FQGNSA. V dropped 2 bases and J dropped 5; count of bases not matched to a gene: 4. CDR3 amino acids: CASSLIAGLDTQYF. CDR3 nucleotide sequence: TGTGCCAGCAGCTTAATAGCGGGCCTAGATACGCAGTATTTT.

The gene calls are TRBV2 and TRBJ2-1; 8 bases agree with TRBD2. The CDR3 sequence is 15 residues long. Germline CDR1 reads SNHLY; CDR2 reads FYNNEI. J lost 10 bases, V lost 3 bases, and 11 bases had no gene match. The CDR3 is CASSETGTSFGEQFF. The DNA for the CDR3 is TGTGCCAGCAGTGAGACCGGGACTAGTTTCGGCGAGCAGTTCTTC. The full variable domain, completed using reference TRBV2 and TRBJ2-1, is EPEVTQTPSHQVTQMGQEVILRCVPISNHLYFYWYRQILGQKVEFLVSFYNNEISEKSEIFDDQFSVERPDGSNFTLKIRSTKLEDSAMYFCASSETGTSFGEQFFGPGTRLTVL.